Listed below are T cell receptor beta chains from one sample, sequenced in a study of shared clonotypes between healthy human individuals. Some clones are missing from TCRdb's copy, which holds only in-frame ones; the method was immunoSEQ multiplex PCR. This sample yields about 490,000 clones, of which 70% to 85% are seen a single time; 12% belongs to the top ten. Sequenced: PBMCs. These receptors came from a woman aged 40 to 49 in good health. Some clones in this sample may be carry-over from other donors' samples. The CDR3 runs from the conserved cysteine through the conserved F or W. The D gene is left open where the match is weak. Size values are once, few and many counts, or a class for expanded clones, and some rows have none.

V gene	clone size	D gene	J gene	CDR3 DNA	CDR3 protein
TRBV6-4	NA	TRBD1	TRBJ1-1	TGTGCCAGCAGCCACGGGGACAGGGGTGAAGCTTTCTTT	CASSHGDRGEAFF
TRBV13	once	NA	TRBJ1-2	TGTGCCAGCAGCTCCCCGAACAGGCCTTGGTCAGGCTACACCTTC	CASSSPNRPWSGYTF
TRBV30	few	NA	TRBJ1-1	TGTGCCTGGAATGGGGGGCTAAACACTGAAGCTTTCTTT	CAWNGGLNTEAFF
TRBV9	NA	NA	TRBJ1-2	TGTGCCAGCAGCGTAGTGGCGGATACTAACTATGGCTACACCTTC	CASSVVADTNYGYTF
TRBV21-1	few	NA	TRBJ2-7	TGTGCCAGCAGCAAAGCCGTAAGCGGGAGTCGTCACTACGAGCAGTACTTC	CASSKAVSGSRHYEQYF
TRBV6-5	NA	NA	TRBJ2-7	TGTGCCAGCTCCCGTCGGGTTTCATACGAGCAGTACTTC	CASSRRVSYEQYF
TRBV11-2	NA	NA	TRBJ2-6	TGTGCCAGCAGCTCTAGTACGGGGTACGGGGCCAACGTCCTGACTTTC	CASSSSTGYGANVLTF
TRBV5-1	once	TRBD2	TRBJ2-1	TGCGCCAGCAGCCCCGATTGGGCGGGGGACAATGAGCAGTTCTTC	CASSPDWAGDNEQFF
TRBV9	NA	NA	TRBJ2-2	TGTGCCAGCAGCGTAGTATCGAGGCCGGACACCGGGGAGCTGTTTTTT	CASSVVSRPDTGELFF
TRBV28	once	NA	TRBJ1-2	TGTGCCAGCTCTGTGACTAACTATGGCTACACCTTC	CASSVTNYGYTF
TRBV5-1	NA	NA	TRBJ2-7	TGCGCCAGCAGCTTGGAGGGGTACGAGCAGTACTTC	CASSLEGYEQYF
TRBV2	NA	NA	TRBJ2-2	TGTGCCAGTGCGCTAAACACCGGGGAGCTGTTTTTT	CASALNTGELFF
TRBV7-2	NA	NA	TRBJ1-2	TGTGCCAGCAGCTTATCCCATAACTATGGCTACACCTTC	CASSLSHNYGYTF
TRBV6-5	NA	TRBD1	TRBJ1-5	TGTGCCAGCAGTTACAAGGACAGGAATCAGCCCCAGCATTTT	CASSYKDRNQPQHF
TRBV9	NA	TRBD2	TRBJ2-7	TGTGCCAGCAGCGTAGGGAGCGGGAGTTACGAGCAGTACTTC	CASSVGSGSYEQYF
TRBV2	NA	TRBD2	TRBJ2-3	TGTGCCAGCACCCAGATAGCGGGAGGCGCGACAGATACGCAGTATTTT	CASTQIAGGATDTQYF
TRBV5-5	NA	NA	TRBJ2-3	TGTGCCAGCAGCTCGAGGCCGGACCAGGGCACAGATACGCAGTATTTT	CASSSRPDQGTDTQYF
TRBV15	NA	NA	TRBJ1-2	TGTGCCACCAGCAGTGGCAGAAACTATGGCTACACCTTC	CATSSGRNYGYTF
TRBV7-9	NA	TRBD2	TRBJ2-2	TGTGCCAGCGCGGGAGACGGGTACACCGGGGAGCTGTTTTTT	CASAGDGYTGELFF
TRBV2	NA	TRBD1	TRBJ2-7	TGTGCCACAAGACAGGGTTCCTACGAGCAGTACTTC	CATRQGSYEQYF
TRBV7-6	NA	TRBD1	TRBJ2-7	TGTGCCAGCAGCCCAGGGGGCTCCTACGAGCAGTACTTC	CASSPGGSYEQYF
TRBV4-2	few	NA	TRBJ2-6	TGTGCCAGCAGCCAAGATGTTGTGGCGGGAACTGGGGCCAACGTCCTGACTTTC	CASSQDVVAGTGANVLTF
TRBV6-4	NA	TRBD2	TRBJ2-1	TGTGCCAGCAGCCTACTAGCGGGAGGTAGTGAGCAGTTCTTC	CASSLLAGGSEQFF
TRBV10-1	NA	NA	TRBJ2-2	TGCGCCAGCAGTTCTACGAACACCGGGGAGCTGTTTTTT	CASSSTNTGELFF
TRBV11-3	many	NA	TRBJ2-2	TGTGCCAGCAGCTTGAGTTCCGGGGAGCTGTTTTTT	CASSLSSGELFF
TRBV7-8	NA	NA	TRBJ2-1	TGTGCCAGCAGCCCCCGCGCAGTTAATGAGCAGTTCTTC	CASSPRAVNEQFF
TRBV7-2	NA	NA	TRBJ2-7	TGTGCCAGCAGCTTACTTAGCGAGCAGTACTTC	CASSLLSEQYF
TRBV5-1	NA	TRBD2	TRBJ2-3	TGCGCCAGCAGCCTACTAGCGAGCACAGATACGCAGTATTTT	CASSLLASTDTQYF
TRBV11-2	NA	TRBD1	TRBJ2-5	TGTGCCAGCAGCACTAACCGGGCAGGGGGCCAGACCCAGTACTTC	CASSTNRAGGQTQYF
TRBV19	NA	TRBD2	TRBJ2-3	TGTGCCAGTAGTCTGCGGGAGGGTACAGATACGCAGTATTTT	CASSLREGTDTQYF
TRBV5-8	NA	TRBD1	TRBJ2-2	TGTGCCAGCAGCACGGGACAGGGGTCTAACACCGGGGAGCTGTTTTTT	CASSTGQGSNTGELFF
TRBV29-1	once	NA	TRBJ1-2	TGCAGCGTTGCGGGCTACGACTATGGCTACACCTTC	CSVAGYDYGYTF
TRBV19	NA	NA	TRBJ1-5	TGTGCCAGTAGTATGACCGGCCAGCCCCAGCATTTT	CASSMTGQPQHF
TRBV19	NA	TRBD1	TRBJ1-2	TGTGCCAGTAGCGTCAAGGACAGGGGTTCCTCTGGCTACACCTTC	CASSVKDRGSSGYTF
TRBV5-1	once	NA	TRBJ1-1	TGCGCCAGCAGCTTGTCGGGAGTGGGGACTGAAGCTTTCTTT	CASSLSGVGTEAFF
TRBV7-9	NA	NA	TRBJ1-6	TGTGCCAGCAGCTTAGGTCCTTTTAGACGCCGGACAGAATATTCACCCCTCCACTTT	CASSLGPFRRRTEYSPLHF
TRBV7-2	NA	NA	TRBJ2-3	TGTGCCAGCAGCTTCCCGACTAGTAGAACAGATACGCAGTATTTT	CASSFPTSRTDTQYF
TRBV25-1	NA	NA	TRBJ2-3	TGTGCCAGCAGTGAACTGGTGGATAGGATGTATAGCACAGATACGCAGTATTTT	CASSELVDRMYSTDTQYF
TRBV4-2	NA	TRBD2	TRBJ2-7	TGTGCCAGCAGCCAAGGCCTAGCGGGAGAGTACGAGCAGTACTTC	CASSQGLAGEYEQYF
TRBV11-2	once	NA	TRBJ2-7	TGTGCCAGCAGCTTAGTTCAGGGTTACGAGCAGTACTTC	CASSLVQGYEQYF
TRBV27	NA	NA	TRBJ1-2	TGTGCCAGCAGTTTCAGGCAGGGCCCCTATGGCTACACCTTC	CASSFRQGPYGYTF
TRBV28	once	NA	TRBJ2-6	TGTGCCAGCAGTTCAAGGCAGGCGAGCTCTGGGGCCAACGTCCTGACTTTC	CASSSRQASSGANVLTF
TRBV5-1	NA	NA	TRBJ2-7	TGCGCCAGCAGCACCCCGGGGGCCTACGAGCAGTACTTC	CASSTPGAYEQYF
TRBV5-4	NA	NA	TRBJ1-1	TGTGCCAGCAGCGTGCTCGGGGTACCCACTGAAGCTTTCTTT	CASSVLGVPTEAFF
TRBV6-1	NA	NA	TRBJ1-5	TGTGCCAGCAGTGACACCATTTTTGAGCCCCAGCATTTT	CASSDTIFEPQHF
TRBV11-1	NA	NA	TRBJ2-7	TGTGCCAGCAGCCTAGCGGGACAGGGTTTCTACGAGCAGTACTTC	CASSLAGQGFYEQYF
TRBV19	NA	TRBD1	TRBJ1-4	TGTGCCAGTAGTAACACAGGGGGCGTTGAAAAACTGTTTTTT	CASSNTGGVEKLFF
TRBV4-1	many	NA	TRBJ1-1	TGCGCCAGCAGCCCCTTAGGGCAGGGAGGTAACACTGAAGCTTTCTTT	CASSPLGQGGNTEAFF
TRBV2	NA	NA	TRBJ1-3	TGTGCCAGCAGAGGAGGGACGGTGGGAAACACCATATATTTT	CASRGGTVGNTIYF
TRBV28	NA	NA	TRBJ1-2	TGTGCCAGCAGCAGAGGGGACACCACATCCTATGGCTACACCTTC	CASSRGDTTSYGYTF
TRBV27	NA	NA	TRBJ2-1	TGTGCCAGCAGTTTATACGGGTTGTACAATGAGCAGTTCTTC	CASSLYGLYNEQFF
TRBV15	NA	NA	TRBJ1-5	TGTGCCACCAGCAGAGAGATTAGTCAGCCCCAGCATTTT	CATSREISQPQHF
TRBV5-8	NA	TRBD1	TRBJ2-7	TGTGCCAGCAGCTCCTATTCGACAGGGAAGGCATCCTACGAGCAGTACTTC	CASSSYSTGKASYEQYF
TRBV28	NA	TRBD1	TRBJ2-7	TGTGCCAGCAGCCGGACAGGGGCGGCTGCCTACGAGCAGTACTTC	CASSRTGAAAYEQYF
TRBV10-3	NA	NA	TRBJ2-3	TGTGCCATCAGTGAGTCGATCGCGCAGGGGTCGGCCACAGATACGCAGTATTTT	CAISESIAQGSATDTQYF
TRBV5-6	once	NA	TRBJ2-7	TGTGCCAGCAGCCTGCTGGCGCCGGTCCTTTCCTACGAGCAGTACTTC	CASSLLAPVLSYEQYF
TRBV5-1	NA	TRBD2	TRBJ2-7	TGCGCCAGCAGCTGGACTAGCGGGGGTTCCTACGAGCAGTACTTC	CASSWTSGGSYEQYF
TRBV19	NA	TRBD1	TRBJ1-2	TGTGCCAGCCGCAGGGGCCGGGACAGGGGGCATCAGGACTATGGCTACACCTTC	CASRRGRDRGHQDYGYTF
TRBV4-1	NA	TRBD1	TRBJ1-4	TGCGCCAGCAGCCACTTAGACAGGGCGGAAAAACTGTTTTTT	CASSHLDRAEKLFF